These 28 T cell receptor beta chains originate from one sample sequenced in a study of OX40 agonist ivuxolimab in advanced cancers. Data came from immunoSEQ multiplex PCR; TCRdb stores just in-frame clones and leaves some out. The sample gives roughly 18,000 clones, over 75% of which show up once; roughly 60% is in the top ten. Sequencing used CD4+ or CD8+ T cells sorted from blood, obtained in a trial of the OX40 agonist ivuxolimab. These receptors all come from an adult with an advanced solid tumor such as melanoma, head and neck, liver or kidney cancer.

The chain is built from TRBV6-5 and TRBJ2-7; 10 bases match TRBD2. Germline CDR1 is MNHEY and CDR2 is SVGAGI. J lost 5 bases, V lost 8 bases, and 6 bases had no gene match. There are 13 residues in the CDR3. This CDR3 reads CASRERGGDEQYF. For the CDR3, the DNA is TGTGCCAGCCGGGAGCGGGGGGGCGACGAGCAGTACTTC.

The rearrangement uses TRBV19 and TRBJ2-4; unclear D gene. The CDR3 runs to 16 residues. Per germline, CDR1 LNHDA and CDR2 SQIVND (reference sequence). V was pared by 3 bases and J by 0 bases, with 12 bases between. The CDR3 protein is CASSIGRGLAKNIQYF. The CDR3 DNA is TGTGCCAGTAGTATTGGGCGTGGTCTAGCCAAAAACATTCAGTACTTC.

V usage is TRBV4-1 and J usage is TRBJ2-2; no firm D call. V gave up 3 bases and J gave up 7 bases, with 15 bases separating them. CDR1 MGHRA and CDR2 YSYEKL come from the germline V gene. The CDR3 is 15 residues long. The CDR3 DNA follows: TGCGCCAGCAGCCACACGCCACTTGGCGACGGGGAGCTGTTTTTT. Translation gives CASSHTPLGDGELFF.

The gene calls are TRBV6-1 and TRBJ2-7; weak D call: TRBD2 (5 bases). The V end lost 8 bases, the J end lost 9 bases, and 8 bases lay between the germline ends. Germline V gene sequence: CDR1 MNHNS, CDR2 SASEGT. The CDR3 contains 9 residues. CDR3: CASGGGQYF. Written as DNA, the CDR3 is TGTGCCAGCGGAGGAGGGCAGTACTTC.

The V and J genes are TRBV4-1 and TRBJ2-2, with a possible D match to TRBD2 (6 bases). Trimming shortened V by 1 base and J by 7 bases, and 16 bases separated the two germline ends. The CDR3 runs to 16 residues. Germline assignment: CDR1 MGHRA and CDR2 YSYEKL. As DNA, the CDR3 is TGCGCCAGCAGCCAAGCCTTTCCTAGCGCGATCGGGGAGCTGTTTTTT. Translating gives CASSQAFPSAIGELFF.

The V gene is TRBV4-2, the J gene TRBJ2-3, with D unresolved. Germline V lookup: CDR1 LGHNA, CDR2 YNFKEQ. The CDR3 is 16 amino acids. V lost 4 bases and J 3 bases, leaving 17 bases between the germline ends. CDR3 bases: TGTGCCAGCAGCCCCGGTTCGGGCGGTGGAACAGATACGCAGTATTTT. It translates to CASSPGSGGGTDTQYF.

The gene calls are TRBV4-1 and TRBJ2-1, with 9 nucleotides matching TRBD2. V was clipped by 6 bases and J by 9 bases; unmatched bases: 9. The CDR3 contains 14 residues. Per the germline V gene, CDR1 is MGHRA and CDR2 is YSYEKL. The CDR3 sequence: CASSIIAGEAEQFF. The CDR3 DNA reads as TGCGCCAGCAGTATAATAGCGGGAGAGGCTGAGCAGTTCTTC.

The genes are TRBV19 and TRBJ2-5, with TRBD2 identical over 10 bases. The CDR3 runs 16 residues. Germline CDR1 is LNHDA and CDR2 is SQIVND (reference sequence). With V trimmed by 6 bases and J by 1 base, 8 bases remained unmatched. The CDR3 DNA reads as TGTGCCAGTAGCCCCGGGACTAGCGCCACCCAAGAGACCCAGTACTTC. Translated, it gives CASSPGTSATQETQYF.

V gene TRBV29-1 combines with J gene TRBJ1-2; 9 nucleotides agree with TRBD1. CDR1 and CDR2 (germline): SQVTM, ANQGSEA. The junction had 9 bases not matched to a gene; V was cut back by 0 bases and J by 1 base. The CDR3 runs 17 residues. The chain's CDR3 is CSVEDPMGQGNNYGYTF. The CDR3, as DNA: TGCAGCGTTGAAGACCCCATGGGACAGGGAAATAACTATGGCTACACCTTC.

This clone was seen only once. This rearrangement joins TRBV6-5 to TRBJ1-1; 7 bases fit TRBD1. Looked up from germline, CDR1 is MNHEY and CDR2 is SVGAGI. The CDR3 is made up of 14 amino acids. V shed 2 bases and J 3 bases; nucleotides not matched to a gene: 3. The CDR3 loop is CASSYPGQHTEAFF. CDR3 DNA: TGTGCCAGCAGTTACCCGGGACAGCACACTGAAGCTTTCTTT.

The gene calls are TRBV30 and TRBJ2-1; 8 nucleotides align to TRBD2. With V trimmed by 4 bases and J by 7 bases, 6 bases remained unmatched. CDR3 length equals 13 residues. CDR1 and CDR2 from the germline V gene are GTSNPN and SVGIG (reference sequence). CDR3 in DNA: TGTGCCTGGACCGGGGGGGCCTCGAATGAGCAGTTCTTC. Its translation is CAWTGGASNEQFF.

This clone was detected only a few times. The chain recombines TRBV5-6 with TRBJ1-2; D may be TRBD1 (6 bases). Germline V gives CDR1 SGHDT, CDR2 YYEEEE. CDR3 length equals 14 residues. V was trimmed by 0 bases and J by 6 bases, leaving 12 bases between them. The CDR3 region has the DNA TGTGCCAGCAGCTTGGGCTTGGACAGCCATGGCTACACCTTC. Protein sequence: CASSLGLDSHGYTF.

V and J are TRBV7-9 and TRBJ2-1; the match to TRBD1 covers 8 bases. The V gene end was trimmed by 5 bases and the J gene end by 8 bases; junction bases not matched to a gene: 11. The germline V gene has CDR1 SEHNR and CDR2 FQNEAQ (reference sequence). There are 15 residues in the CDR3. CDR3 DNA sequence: TGTGCCAGCAGCCCCGGGACAGGAGGGCTTGATGAGCAGTTCTTC. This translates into CASSPGTGGLDEQFF.

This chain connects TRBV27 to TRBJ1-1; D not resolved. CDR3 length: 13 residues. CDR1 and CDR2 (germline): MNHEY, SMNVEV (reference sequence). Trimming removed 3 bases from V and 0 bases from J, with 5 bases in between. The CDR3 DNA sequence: TGTGCCAGCAGTTTTGGACTGAACACTGAAGCTTTCTTT. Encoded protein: CASSFGLNTEAFF.

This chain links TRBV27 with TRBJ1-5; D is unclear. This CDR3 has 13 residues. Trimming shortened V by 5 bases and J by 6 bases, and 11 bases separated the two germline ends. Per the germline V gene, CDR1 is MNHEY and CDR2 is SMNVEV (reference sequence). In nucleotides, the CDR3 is TGTGCCAGCAGTACCGACGTGTTTCAGCCCCAGCATTTT. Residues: CASSTDVFQPQHF.

The CDR3 nucleotides read TGTGCCAGCAGTCCTCAGGGCAACCAAGAGACCCAGTACTTC. Translating it yields CASSPQGNQETQYF. The rearrangement uses TRBV9 and TRBJ2-5; possibly TRBD1 for D (5 bases). Germline V gene lookup returns CDR1 SGDLS and CDR2 YYNGEE. Trimming pared 5 bases from V and 0 bases from J, leaving 11 bases between. The CDR3 contains 14 residues.

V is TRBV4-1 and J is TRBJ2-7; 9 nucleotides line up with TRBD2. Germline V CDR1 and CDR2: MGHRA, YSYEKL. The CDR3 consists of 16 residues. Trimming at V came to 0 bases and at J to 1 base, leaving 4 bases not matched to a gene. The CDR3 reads CASSQDLAGPSYEQYF. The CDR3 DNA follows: TGCGCCAGCAGCCAAGACCTAGCGGGACCATCCTACGAGCAGTACTTC.

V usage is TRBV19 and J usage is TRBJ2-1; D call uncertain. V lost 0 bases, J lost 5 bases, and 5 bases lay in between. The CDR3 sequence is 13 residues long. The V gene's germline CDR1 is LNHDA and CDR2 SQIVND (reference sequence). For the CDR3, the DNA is TGTGCCAGTAGTATAGATGCCGACAATGAGCAGTTCTTC. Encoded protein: CASSIDADNEQFF.

The CDR3 DNA reads as TGTGCCAGCAGCTTGACAGGATACCAAGAGACCCAGTACTTC. It specifies CASSLTGYQETQYF. J is TRBJ2-5 and V is TRBV7-9, with D possibly TRBD1 on 6 matching bases. This CDR3 has 14 amino acids. V lost 3 bases and J 0 bases, leaving 8 bases between the germline ends. Germline V gives CDR1 SEHNR, CDR2 FQNEAQ (reference sequence).

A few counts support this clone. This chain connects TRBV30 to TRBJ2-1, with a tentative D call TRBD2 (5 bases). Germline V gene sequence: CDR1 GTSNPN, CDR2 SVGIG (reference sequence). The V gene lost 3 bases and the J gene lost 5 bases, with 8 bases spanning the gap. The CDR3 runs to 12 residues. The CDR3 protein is CAWSHGDNEQFF. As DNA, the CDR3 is TGTGCCTGGAGCCACGGGGACAATGAGCAGTTCTTC.

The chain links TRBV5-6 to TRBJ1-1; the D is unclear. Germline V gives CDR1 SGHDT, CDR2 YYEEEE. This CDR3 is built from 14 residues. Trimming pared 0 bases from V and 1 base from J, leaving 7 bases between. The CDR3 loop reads CASSLGGRNTEAFF. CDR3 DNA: TGTGCCAGCAGCTTGGGTGGTAGGAACACTGAAGCTTTCTTT.

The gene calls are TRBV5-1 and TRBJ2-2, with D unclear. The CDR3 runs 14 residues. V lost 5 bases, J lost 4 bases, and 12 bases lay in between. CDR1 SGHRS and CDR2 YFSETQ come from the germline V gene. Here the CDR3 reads CASRNGDSTGELFF. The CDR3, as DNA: TGCGCCAGCAGAAACGGAGACTCCACCGGGGAGCTGTTTTTT.

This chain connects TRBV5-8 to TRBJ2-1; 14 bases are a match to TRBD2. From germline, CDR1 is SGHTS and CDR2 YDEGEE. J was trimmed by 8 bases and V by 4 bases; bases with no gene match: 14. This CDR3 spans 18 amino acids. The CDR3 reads CASSPGLAGATLSDEQFF. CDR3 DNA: TGTGCCAGCAGCCCGGGACTAGCGGGAGCTACTTTATCCGATGAGCAGTTCTTC.

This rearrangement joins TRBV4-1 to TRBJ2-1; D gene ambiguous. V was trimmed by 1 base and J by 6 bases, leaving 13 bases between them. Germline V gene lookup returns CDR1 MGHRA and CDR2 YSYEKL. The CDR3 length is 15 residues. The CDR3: CASSQVGTRSNEQFF. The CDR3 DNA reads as TGCGCCAGCAGCCAAGTTGGAACGCGGAGCAATGAGCAGTTCTTC.

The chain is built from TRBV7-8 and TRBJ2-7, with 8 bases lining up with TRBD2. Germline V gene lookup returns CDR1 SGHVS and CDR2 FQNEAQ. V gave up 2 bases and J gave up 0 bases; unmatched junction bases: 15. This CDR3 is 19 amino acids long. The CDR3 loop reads CASSLPTSEYQQSSYEQYF. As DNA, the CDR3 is TGTGCCAGCAGCTTACCGACTAGCGAGTACCAGCAAAGCTCCTACGAGCAGTACTTC.

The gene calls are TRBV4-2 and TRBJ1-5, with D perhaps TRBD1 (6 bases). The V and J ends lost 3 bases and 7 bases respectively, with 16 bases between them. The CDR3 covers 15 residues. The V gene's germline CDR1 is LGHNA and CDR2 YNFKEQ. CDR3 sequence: CASSQYGGAQQPQHF. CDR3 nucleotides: TGTGCCAGCAGCCAGTACGGGGGCGCACAGCAGCCCCAGCATTTT.

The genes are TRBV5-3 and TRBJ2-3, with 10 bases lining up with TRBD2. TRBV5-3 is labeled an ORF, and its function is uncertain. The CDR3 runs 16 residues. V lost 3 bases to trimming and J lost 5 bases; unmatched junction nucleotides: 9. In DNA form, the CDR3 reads TGTGCCAGAAGCTCGAGACCGGGACTAGCGTTAGATACGCAGTATTTT. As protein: CARSSRPGLALDTQYF.

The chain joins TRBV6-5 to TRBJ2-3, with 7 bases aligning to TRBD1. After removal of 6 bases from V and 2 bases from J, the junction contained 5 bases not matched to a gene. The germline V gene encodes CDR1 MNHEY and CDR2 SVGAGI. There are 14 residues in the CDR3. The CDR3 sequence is CASRPGQVTDTQYF. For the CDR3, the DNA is TGTGCCAGCAGACCCGGACAGGTCACAGATACGCAGTATTTT.